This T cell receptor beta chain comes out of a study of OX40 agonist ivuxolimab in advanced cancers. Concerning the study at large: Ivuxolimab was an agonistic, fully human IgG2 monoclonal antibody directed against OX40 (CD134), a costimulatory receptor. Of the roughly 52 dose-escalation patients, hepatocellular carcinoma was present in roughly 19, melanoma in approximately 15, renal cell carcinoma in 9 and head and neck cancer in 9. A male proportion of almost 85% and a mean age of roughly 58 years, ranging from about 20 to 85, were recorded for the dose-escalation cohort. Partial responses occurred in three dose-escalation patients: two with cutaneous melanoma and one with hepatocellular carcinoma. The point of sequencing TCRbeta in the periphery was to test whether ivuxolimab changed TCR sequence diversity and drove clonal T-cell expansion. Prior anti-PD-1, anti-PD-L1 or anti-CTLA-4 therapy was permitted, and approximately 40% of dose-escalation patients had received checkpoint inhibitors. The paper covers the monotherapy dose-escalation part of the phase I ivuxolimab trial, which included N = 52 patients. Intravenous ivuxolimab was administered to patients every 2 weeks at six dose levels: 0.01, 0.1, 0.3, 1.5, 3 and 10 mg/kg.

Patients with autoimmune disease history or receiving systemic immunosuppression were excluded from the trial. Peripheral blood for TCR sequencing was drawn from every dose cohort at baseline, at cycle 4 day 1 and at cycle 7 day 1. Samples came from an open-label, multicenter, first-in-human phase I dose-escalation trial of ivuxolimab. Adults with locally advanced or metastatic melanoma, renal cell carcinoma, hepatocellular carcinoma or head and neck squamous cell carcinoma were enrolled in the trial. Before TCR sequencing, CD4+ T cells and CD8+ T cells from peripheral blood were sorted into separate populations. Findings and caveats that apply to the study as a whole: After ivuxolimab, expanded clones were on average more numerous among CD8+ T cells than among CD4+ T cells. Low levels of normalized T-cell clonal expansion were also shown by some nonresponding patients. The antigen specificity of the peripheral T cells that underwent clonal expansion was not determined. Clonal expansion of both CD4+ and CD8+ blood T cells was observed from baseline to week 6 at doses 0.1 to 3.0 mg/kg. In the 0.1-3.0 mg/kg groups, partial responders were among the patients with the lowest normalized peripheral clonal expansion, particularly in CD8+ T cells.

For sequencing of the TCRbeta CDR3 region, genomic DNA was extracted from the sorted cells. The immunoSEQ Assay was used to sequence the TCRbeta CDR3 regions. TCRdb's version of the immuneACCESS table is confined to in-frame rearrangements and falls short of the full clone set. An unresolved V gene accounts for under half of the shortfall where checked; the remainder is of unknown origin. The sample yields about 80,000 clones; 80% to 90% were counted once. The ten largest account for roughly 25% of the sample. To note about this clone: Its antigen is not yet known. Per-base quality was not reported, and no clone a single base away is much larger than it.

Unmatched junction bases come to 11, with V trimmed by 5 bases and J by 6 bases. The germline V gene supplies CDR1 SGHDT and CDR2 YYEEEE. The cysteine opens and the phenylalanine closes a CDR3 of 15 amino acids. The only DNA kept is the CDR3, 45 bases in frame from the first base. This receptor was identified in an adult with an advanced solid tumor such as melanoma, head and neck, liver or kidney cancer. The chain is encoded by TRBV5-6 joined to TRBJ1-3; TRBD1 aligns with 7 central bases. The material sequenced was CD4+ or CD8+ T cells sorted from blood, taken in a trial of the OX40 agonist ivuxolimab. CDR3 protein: CASSPTGTYPNTIYF. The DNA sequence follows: TGTGCCAGCAGTCCGACAGGGACGTATCCAAACACCATATATTTT.